One sample yielded the 6 T cell receptor beta chains listed below, sequenced in a study of T cell responses to AZD1222 COVID-19 vaccine. Sequenced by immunoSEQ multiplex PCR; TCRdb stores in-frame clones only, minus some. The data contain about 200,000 clones, roughly 92% of them singletons. Sequenced material: peripheral blood, taken 28 days after the second AZD1222 dose. These receptor sequences come from an adult who received the AZD1222 COVID-19 vaccine.

The CDR3 DNA reads TGTGCCAGCAGCTTCCGATTGGCAATCAATGAAAAACTGTTTTTT. Protein product: CASSFRLAINEKLFF. The chain employs TRBV7-2 and TRBJ1-4; D gene ambiguous. V was cut by 3 bases and J by 5 bases, with 13 bases left in between. The CDR3 consists of 15 residues. Looked up from germline, CDR1 is SGHTA and CDR2 is FQGNSA.

DNA of the CDR3: TGTGCCAGTAATCGGGGAATTAGCTACGAGCAGTACTTC. Protein sequence: CASNRGISYEQYF. The V call is TRBV19, the J call TRBJ2-7; the D gene is possibly TRBD2 (5 bases). Germline CDR1 LNHDA, CDR2 SQIVND (reference sequence). The ends were cut back, 7 bases at V and 3 bases at J, with 13 bases in the middle. This CDR3 is built from 13 residues.

The chain uses TRBV7-3 and TRBJ1-3; 10 nucleotides agree with TRBD1. Germline CDR1 is SGHTA and CDR2 is FQGTGA. The CDR3 has 15 amino acids. V shed 6 bases, J shed 3 bases, and the junction held 5 bases outside the gene matches. The CDR3 bases are TGTGCCAGCAGTCCGACAGGGGGCGGTGGAAACACCATATATTTT. Protein: CASSPTGGGGNTIYF.

This chain uses TRBV7-6 with TRBJ1-4; the D is unclear. CDR1 and CDR2 from the germline V gene are SGHVS and FNYEAQ. Trimming took 1 base from V and 6 from J, leaving 15 bases between them. The CDR3 sequence is 16 residues long. CDR3 amino acids: CASSLEWQPRHEKLFF. The CDR3 region has the DNA TGTGCCAGCAGCTTAGAGTGGCAGCCCAGACATGAAAAACTGTTTTTT.

The V gene is TRBV19, the J gene TRBJ1-4; the D is unclear. The CDR3 sequence is 13 residues long. V lost 6 bases, J lost 4 bases, and 9 bases lay in between. Germline lookup yields CDR1 LNHDA and CDR2 SQIVND (reference sequence). DNA of the CDR3: TGTGCCAGTAGGCCTGGGAGTAATGAAAAACTGTTTTTT. This encodes CASRPGSNEKLFF.

The chain couples TRBV19 to TRBJ1-3; tentatively, D is TRBD1 (5 bases). Germline assignment: CDR1 LNHDA and CDR2 SQIVND (reference sequence). CDR3 length equals 16 residues. The V gene lost 5 bases and the J gene lost 0 bases, with 14 bases spanning the gap. The CDR3 nucleotides read TGTGCCAGTAGTCATCAGGGTGCGGGCTCTGGAAACACCATATATTTT. It is translated as CASSHQGAGSGNTIYF.